These T cell receptor beta chains were read from a single sample in a study of T-cell reconstitution after alpha-beta-depleted transplantation in children. MiXCR, run by TCRdb on the PCR reads, gives a single entry per CDR3 protein. The table has about a million distinct CDR3 sequences, 25% to 35% seen once. The source material was PBMCs, mostly from graft donor cells, sampled 360 days after TCRalphabeta/CD19-depleted stem cell transplant. The receptors come from a boy younger than two who had a stem cell transplant for SCID, so the T cells may come from the graft donor. Both conserved end residues are part of each CDR3. The order of the fields is clone size, V gene, D gene, J gene, CDR3 protein, CDR3 DNA. A D gene is named only where the DNA matches it firmly. Clone size is shown for a subset of rows, as once, few, many or a class of expanded clone.

size: -; V: TRBV4-2; D: TRBD2; J: TRBJ2-1; CDR3: CASSPELAGAWRAYNEQFF; DNA: TGTGCCAGCAGCCCCGAACTAGCGGGGGCCTGGCGGGCCTACAATGAGCAGTTCTTC
size: few; V: TRBV12-3/TRBV12-4; D: -; J: TRBJ2-7; CDR3: CASSLRAGGFEQYF; DNA: TGTGCCAGCAGTCTGCGGGCAGGGGGGTTCGAGCAGTACTTC
size: -; V: TRBV5-1; D: -; J: TRBJ1-2; CDR3: CASSLAPGRQGYTF; DNA: TGCGCCAGCAGCTTGGCCCCAGGCCGACAGGGCTACACCTTC
size: few; V: TRBV5-1; D: TRBD1; J: TRBJ1-1; CDR3: CASRSTGVSEAFF; DNA: TGCGCCAGCAGGTCGACAGGGGTGAGTGAAGCTTTCTTT
size: -; V: TRBV28; D: -; J: TRBJ1-5; CDR3: CASLDRNQPQHF; DNA: TGTGCCAGTCTCGACAGAAATCAGCCCCAGCATTTT
size: few; V: TRBV7-8; D: TRBD2; J: TRBJ2-1; CDR3: CASSLEPSGGVDEQFF; DNA: TGTGCCAGCAGCTTAGAACCTAGCGGGGGTGTCGATGAGCAGTTCTTC
size: few; V: TRBV21-1; D: -; J: TRBJ1-1; CDR3: CASRDMNTEAFF; DNA: TGTGCCAGCAGAGACATGAACACTGAAGCTTTCTTT
size: -; V: TRBV7-2; D: -; J: TRBJ1-4; CDR3: CASSLAGRGEKLFF; DNA: TGTGCCAGCAGCTTAGCAGGGCGGGGTGAAAAACTGTTTTTT
size: -; V: TRBV12-3/TRBV12-4; D: -; J: TRBJ2-4; CDR3: CASSWEGAAKNIQYF; DNA: TGTGCCAGCAGTTGGGAGGGGGCGGCCAAAAACATTCAGTACTTC
size: -; V: TRBV7-8; D: TRBD1; J: TRBJ2-3; CDR3: CASSLTGQTTDTQYF; DNA: TGTGCCAGCAGCTTAACGGGACAGACCACAGATACGCAGTATTTT
size: few; V: TRBV20-1; D: TRBD2; J: TRBJ2-1; CDR3: CSARARAGPYNEQFF; DNA: TGCAGTGCTAGGGCTCGAGCGGGGCCCTACAATGAGCAGTTCTTC
size: -; V: TRBV6-5; D: TRBD1; J: TRBJ1-2; CDR3: CASSHGQGCYTF; DNA: TGTGCCAGCAGTCACGGACAGGGTTGCTACACCTTC
size: -; V: TRBV29-1; D: TRBD2; J: TRBJ2-3; CDR3: CSTLRAGGTDTQYF; DNA: TGCAGCACCCTCAGGGCGGGAGGCACAGATACGCAGTATTTT
size: -; V: TRBV20-1; D: TRBD2; J: TRBJ2-1; CDR3: CSAPGDAGEPYNEQFF; DNA: TGCAGTGCCCCCGGAGACGCGGGGGAGCCTTACAATGAGCAGTTCTTC
size: once; V: TRBV20-1; D: TRBD2; J: TRBJ2-7; CDR3: CSATSGGPPYEQYF; DNA: TGCAGTGCCACTAGCGGGGGACCACCCTACGAGCAGTACTTC
size: -; V: TRBV20-1; D: -; J: TRBJ2-7; CDR3: CSAVKQGDEQYF; DNA: TGCAGTGCTGTGAAACAGGGAGACGAGCAGTACTTC
size: -; V: TRBV10-3; D: TRBD1; J: TRBJ2-1; CDR3: CAISSQGAAYNEQFF; DNA: TGTGCCATCAGTTCACAGGGGGCGGCCTACAATGAGCAGTTCTTC
size: few; V: TRBV10-3; D: -; J: TRBJ2-3; CDR3: CAISEPGQGRFRTDTQYF; DNA: TGTGCCATCAGTGAACCGGGCCAGGGCAGATTCCGCACAGATACGCAGTATTTT
size: -; V: TRBV12-3/TRBV12-4; D: -; J: TRBJ2-5; CDR3: CASSASVKETQYF; DNA: TGTGCCAGCAGTGCCAGTGTGAAAGAGACCCAGTACTTC
size: -; V: TRBV5-1; D: -; J: TRBJ2-1; CDR3: CACRGSSGLGEQFF; DNA: TGCGCCTGTCGGGGGTCCTCCGGTTTGGGTGAGCAGTTCTTC
size: few; V: TRBV12-3/TRBV12-4; D: TRBD1; J: TRBJ2-5; CDR3: CASTLGQSPGTQYF; DNA: TGTGCCAGCACCTTGGGACAGAGCCCAGGGACCCAGTACTTC
size: -; V: TRBV20-1; D: -; J: TRBJ2-7; CDR3: CSARESTGQLYEQYF; DNA: TGCAGTGCTAGAGAATCCACAGGACAGCTCTACGAGCAGTACTTC
size: many; V: TRBV28; D: -; J: TRBJ1-5; CDR3: CASISGTTNQPQHF; DNA: TGTGCCAGCATCTCCGGGACGACAAATCAGCCCCAGCATTTT
size: many; V: TRBV5-1; D: -; J: TRBJ2-1; CDR3: CASSLAVGTLLNEQFF; DNA: TGCGCCAGCAGCTTGGCCGTAGGGACACTGCTCAATGAGCAGTTCTTC
size: -; V: TRBV20-1; D: -; J: TRBJ2-1; CDR3: CSAGPHGGPYNEQFF; DNA: TGCAGTGCTGGCCCTCACGGGGGCCCCTACAATGAGCAGTTCTTC
size: -; V: TRBV20-1; D: TRBD2; J: TRBJ2-1; CDR3: CSVKGGAGVAYNEQFF; DNA: TGCAGTGTTAAGGGTGGAGCGGGGGTCGCGTACAATGAGCAGTTCTTC
size: -; V: TRBV5-8; D: -; J: TRBJ2-1; CDR3: CASSFKVGEQFF; DNA: TGTGCCAGCAGCTTTAAGGTAGGCGAGCAGTTCTTC
size: few; V: TRBV24-1; D: -; J: TRBJ2-1; CDR3: CATSASPVNEQFF; DNA: TGTGCCACCAGTGCTAGCCCCGTGAACGAGCAGTTCTTC
size: -; V: TRBV5-1; D: TRBD2; J: TRBJ2-1; CDR3: CASSGITGGLNEQFF; DNA: TGCGCCAGCAGTGGAATAACGGGGGGGCTAAATGAGCAGTTCTTC
size: -; V: TRBV12-3/TRBV12-4; D: TRBD2; J: TRBJ2-1; CDR3: CASVAGGRSSYNEQFF; DNA: TGTGCCAGCGTAGCGGGGGGCCGGAGCTCCTACAATGAGCAGTTCTTC
size: few; V: TRBV20-1; D: -; J: TRBJ2-7; CDR3: CSAQGWRAPSYEQYF; DNA: TGCAGTGCCCAGGGATGGCGGGCGCCCTCCTACGAGCAGTACTTC
size: -; V: TRBV29-1; D: -; J: TRBJ2-5; CDR3: CSVEVPPRHQETQYF; DNA: TGCAGCGTTGAAGTTCCCCCGAGGCACCAAGAGACCCAGTACTTC
size: -; V: TRBV6-5; D: TRBD1; J: TRBJ1-2; CDR3: CASSSDRLSYTF; DNA: TGTGCCAGCAGTTCGGACAGGTTAAGCTACACCTTC
size: few; V: TRBV12-3/TRBV12-4; D: -; J: TRBJ2-5; CDR3: CASSLSRPSGETQYF; DNA: TGTGCCAGCAGTTTGTCGCGGCCTTCGGGAGAGACCCAGTACTTC
size: few; V: TRBV12-3/TRBV12-4; D: TRBD1; J: TRBJ2-2; CDR3: CASSLNRGGTGELFF; DNA: TGTGCCAGCAGTTTAAACAGGGGTGGCACCGGGGAGCTGTTTTTT
size: few; V: TRBV4-2; D: TRBD1; J: TRBJ2-7; CDR3: CASSRAGGNYEQYF; DNA: TGTGCCAGCAGCCGCGCAGGGGGTAATTACGAGCAGTACTTC
size: many; V: TRBV20-1; D: TRBD1; J: TRBJ2-3; CDR3: CSAPEQGRPLTDTQYF; DNA: TGCAGTGCCCCCGAACAGGGGCGACCCCTCACAGATACGCAGTATTTT
size: -; V: TRBV7-9; D: TRBD2; J: TRBJ2-1; CDR3: CASSSRLAGDNNEQFF; DNA: TGTGCCAGCAGCTCCAGACTAGCGGGGGATAACAATGAGCAGTTCTTC
size: -; V: TRBV2; D: -; J: TRBJ2-1; CDR3: CASSGDTYNEQFF; DNA: TGTGCCAGCAGCGGGGACACGTACAATGAGCAGTTCTTC
size: many; V: TRBV12-3/TRBV12-4; D: -; J: TRBJ2-7; CDR3: CASSLTSYEQYF; DNA: TGTGCCAGCAGTCTGACTAGTTACGAGCAGTACTTC
size: -; V: TRBV30; D: TRBD2; J: TRBJ2-1; CDR3: CAWRSGGAAYNEQFF; DNA: TGTGCCTGGCGAAGCGGGGGGGCTGCCTACAATGAGCAGTTCTTC
size: -; V: TRBV2; D: TRBD1; J: TRBJ1-2; CDR3: CASSEGRGRGGYTF; DNA: TGTGCCAGCAGTGAAGGCAGGGGGCGCGGCGGCTACACCTTC
size: -; V: TRBV28; D: TRBD2; J: TRBJ2-1; CDR3: CASSSRTSGDVGHEQFF; DNA: TGTGCCAGCAGTTCCAGGACTAGCGGGGACGTAGGGCATGAGCAGTTCTTC
size: -; V: TRBV5-6; D: -; J: TRBJ2-3; CDR3: CASSPNLAGRTDTQYF; DNA: TGTGCCAGCAGCCCGAACCTGGCAGGGAGGACAGATACGCAGTATTTT
size: -; V: TRBV4-3; D: TRBD2; J: TRBJ2-1; CDR3: CASSQETSGGTYNEQFF; DNA: TGCGCCAGCAGCCAGGAGACTAGCGGGGGGACCTACAATGAGCAGTTCTTC
size: few; V: TRBV5-1; D: -; J: TRBJ2-7; CDR3: CASSVRAGKEGEQYF; DNA: TGCGCCAGCAGCGTCCGGGCAGGGAAAGAGGGCGAGCAGTACTTC
size: -; V: TRBV7-2; D: -; J: TRBJ2-3; CDR3: CASSLGPVRDTQYF; DNA: TGTGCCAGCAGCCTCGGGCCGGTCAGAGATACGCAGTATTTT
size: -; V: TRBV28; D: -; J: TRBJ1-1; CDR3: CASSVQNGGNTEAFF; DNA: TGTGCCAGCAGTGTTCAAAATGGGGGGAACACTGAAGCTTTCTTT
size: few; V: TRBV4-1; D: TRBD2; J: TRBJ2-5; CDR3: CASSHVIAGGFDQETQYF; DNA: TGCGCCAGCAGCCATGTCATAGCGGGGGGATTTGACCAAGAGACCCAGTACTTC
size: few; V: TRBV29-1; D: TRBD2; J: TRBJ2-1; CDR3: CSVVPGLPYNEQFF; DNA: TGCAGCGTTGTCCCGGGACTACCCTACAATGAGCAGTTCTTC
size: few; V: TRBV5-1; D: TRBD2; J: TRBJ2-3; CDR3: CASSDPRGADTQYF; DNA: TGCGCCAGCAGCGACCCCCGGGGGGCAGATACGCAGTATTTT
size: -; V: TRBV6-1; D: -; J: TRBJ2-2; CDR3: CASAGTPFTGELFF; DNA: TGTGCCAGCGCCGGGACACCATTTACCGGGGAGCTGTTTTTT
size: few; V: TRBV18; D: -; J: TRBJ2-6; CDR3: CASSPSLGHSSGANVLTF; DNA: TGTGCCAGCTCACCCTCCCTGGGGCATAGCTCTGGGGCCAACGTCCTGACTTTC
size: few; V: TRBV5-1; D: TRBD1; J: TRBJ1-1; CDR3: CASTGQGDEAFF; DNA: TGCGCCAGCACGGGACAGGGGGATGAAGCTTTCTTT
size: few; V: TRBV5-1; D: TRBD2; J: TRBJ2-1; CDR3: CASSLRGLAGGNEQFF; DNA: TGCGCCAGCAGCTTACGAGGCCTAGCGGGAGGCAATGAGCAGTTCTTC
size: -; V: TRBV5-1; D: -; J: TRBJ1-5; CDR3: CASSPGQPYSNQPQHF; DNA: TGCGCCAGCAGCCCAGGACAGCCTTATAGCAATCAGCCCCAGCATTTT
size: -; V: TRBV11-2; D: -; J: TRBJ2-5; CDR3: CASSLTLRAGLSQETQYF; DNA: TGTGCCAGCAGCTTGACATTGCGGGCAGGGCTATCCCAAGAGACCCAGTACTTC
size: -; V: TRBV12-3/TRBV12-4; D: -; J: TRBJ2-1; CDR3: CASNQGQYNEQFF; DNA: TGTGCCAGCAACCAGGGCCAATACAATGAGCAGTTCTTC
size: once; V: TRBV2; D: -; J: TRBJ2-1; CDR3: CARGGTGMYNEQFF; DNA: TGTGCCAGGGGGGGGACAGGAATGTACAATGAGCAGTTCTTC
size: -; V: TRBV7-8; D: -; J: TRBJ2-3; CDR3: CASSPLVGGKGSTDTQYF; DNA: TGTGCCAGCAGCCCCTTAGTAGGGGGGAAGGGGAGCACAGATACGCAGTATTTT